Listed below are T cell receptor beta chains from one sample, sequenced in a study of T cells after yellow fever vaccination. In TCRdb, the 5' RACE reads were re-called with MiXCR into one record per CDR3 protein. The data show approximately 350,000 distinct CDR3 sequences, 11% seen once. Material: PBMCs, obtained on the day of the first yellow fever vaccination. These receptors all stem from a man in his late teens or twenties who received the YFV17D yellow fever vaccine. The CDR3 runs from the conserved cysteine through the conserved F or W. The order of the fields is J gene, clone size, D gene, V gene, CDR3 protein, CDR3 DNA. The D gene is left open where the match is weak. Only part of the rows carry a size: once, few, many, or a class if the clone is expanded.

>TRBJ2-3|.|.|TRBV10-3
CAISESPLRGGPDTQYF
TGTGCCATCAGTGAGTCCCCTCTAAGGGGGGGGCCAGATACGCAGTATTTT
>TRBJ2-1|.|.|TRBV18
CASSPSSDNEQFF
TGTGCCAGCTCACCATCGTCGGACAATGAGCAGTTCTTC
>TRBJ2-7|.|TRBD1|TRBV5-6
CASSLVNGQGYEQYF
TGTGCCAGCAGCTTGGTGAATGGACAGGGTTACGAGCAGTACTTC
>TRBJ2-2|.|.|TRBV7-2
CASRIWGNTGELFF
TGTGCCAGTCGTATCTGGGGTAACACCGGGGAGCTGTTTTTT
>TRBJ1-5|.|TRBD1|TRBV12-3/TRBV12-4
CASRSDRGQPQHF
TGTGCCAGCAGATCGGACAGGGGACAGCCCCAGCATTTT
>TRBJ1-5|.|.|TRBV9
CASSEAANSNQPQHF
TGTGCCAGCAGCGAAGCAGCTAATAGCAATCAGCCCCAGCATTTT
>TRBJ2-1|.|TRBD2|TRBV12-3/TRBV12-4
CASTLRRGVVNEQFF
TGTGCCAGCACCCTGAGACGGGGGGTAGTCAATGAGCAGTTCTTC
>TRBJ2-3|many|TRBD2|TRBV3-1
CASSPTSGVTDTQYF
TGTGCCAGCAGCCCGACTAGCGGAGTCACAGATACGCAGTATTTT
>TRBJ2-5|.|TRBD1|TRBV7-2
CASSFGQGQETQYF
TGTGCCAGCAGCTTTGGACAGGGCCAAGAGACCCAGTACTTC
>TRBJ2-7|few|TRBD2|TRBV4-3
CASSQMAGGSYEQYF
TGCGCCAGCAGCCAAATGGCGGGGGGGTCCTACGAGCAGTACTTC
>TRBJ1-5|few|.|TRBV20-1
CSAAGTPSNQPQHF
TGCAGTGCAGCAGGGACACCTAGCAATCAGCCCCAGCATTTT
>TRBJ2-3|.|TRBD2|TRBV4-3
CASSQILAGVTDTQYF
TGCGCCAGCAGCCAAATCCTAGCGGGGGTCACAGATACGCAGTATTTT
>TRBJ1-4|.|.|TRBV10-2
CASRAAGRGVEKLFF
TGCGCCAGTCGAGCCGCAGGGCGGGGGGTTGAAAAACTGTTTTTT
>TRBJ1-1|.|.|TRBV27
CASSLYGTGATEAFF
TGTGCCAGCAGTTTATATGGGACGGGGGCCACTGAAGCTTTCTTT
>TRBJ2-3|.|.|TRBV5-1
CASMSAPTDTQYF
TGCGCCAGCATGTCCGCCCCCACAGATACGCAGTATTTT
>TRBJ1-4|.|.|TRBV7-9
CASSLDRSEKLFF
TGTGCCAGCAGCTTAGACAGAAGTGAAAAACTGTTTTTT
>TRBJ2-1|.|.|TRBV5-4
CASSWGYNEQFF
TGTGCCAGCAGCTGGGGGTACAATGAGCAGTTCTTC
>TRBJ2-3|few|TRBD2|TRBV20-1
CSARGLAPGTDTQYF
TGCAGTGCTAGAGGACTAGCACCGGGGACAGATACGCAGTATTTT
>TRBJ1-3|few|.|TRBV12-3/TRBV12-4
CASSWPTGKTGNTIYF
TGTGCCAGCAGTTGGCCGACGGGGAAAACTGGAAACACCATATATTTT
>TRBJ1-1|few|.|TRBV4-3
CASSRGKNTEAFF
TGCGCCAGCAGCCGAGGAAAGAACACTGAAGCTTTCTTT
>TRBJ2-3|few|.|TRBV12-3/TRBV12-4
CASSFAGSADTQYF
TGTGCCAGCAGTTTTGCGGGGAGCGCAGATACGCAGTATTTT
>TRBJ1-4|few|.|TRBV7-2
CASSLAGGINEKLFF
TGTGCCAGCAGCTTAGCCGGTGGCATAAATGAAAAACTGTTTTTT
>TRBJ2-2|many|.|TRBV5-1
CASSNRDGYTGELFF
TGCGCCAGCAGCAACCGGGACGGTTACACCGGGGAGCTGTTTTTT
>TRBJ2-2|.|.|TRBV12-3/TRBV12-4
CASSLPGLYTGELFF
TGTGCCAGCAGTCTACCGGGACTTTACACCGGGGAGCTGTTTTTT
>TRBJ2-3|.|TRBD2|TRBV7-2
CASIKRGPQDTQYF
TGTGCCAGCATCAAGCGGGGGCCCCAAGATACGCAGTATTTT
>TRBJ2-2|few|.|TRBV14
CASSPYPGELFF
TGTGCCAGCAGCCCATACCCCGGGGAGCTGTTTTTT
>TRBJ2-7|few|TRBD1|TRBV27
CASSLWDRAYEQYF
TGTGCCAGCAGTCTCTGGGACAGGGCCTACGAGCAGTACTTC
>TRBJ1-1|.|.|TRBV12-3/TRBV12-4
CASRTSREGWTEAFF
TGTGCCAGCAGAACAAGCCGGGAGGGGTGGACTGAAGCTTTCTTT
>TRBJ1-2|few|TRBD1|TRBV7-2
CASSLPGGRYGYTF
TGTGCCAGCAGCCTCCCAGGGGGCCGGTATGGCTACACCTTC
>TRBJ2-2|few|.|TRBV4-3
CASSQEVGAHTGELFF
TGCGCCAGCAGCCAAGAGGTGGGGGCTCACACCGGGGAGCTGTTTTTT
>TRBJ2-7|.|TRBD2|TRBV9
CASSVTSGGGEQYF
TGTGCCAGCAGCGTAACTAGCGGGGGAGGCGAGCAGTACTTC
>TRBJ2-2|few|TRBD1|TRBV7-2
CASSSPGQENTGELFF
TGTGCCAGCAGCTCCCCGGGACAGGAAAACACCGGGGAGCTGTTTTTT
>TRBJ2-7|.|TRBD1|TRBV29-1
CSITSGQDFSYEQYF
TGCAGCATCACATCGGGACAGGACTTCTCCTACGAGCAGTACTTC
>TRBJ2-3|.|.|TRBV20-1
CSAKDHLTDTQYF
TGCAGTGCGAAGGACCACCTGACAGATACGCAGTATTTT
>TRBJ1-1|.|.|TRBV5-6
CASSSKGTYGKEAFF
TGTGCCAGCAGCTCAAAGGGGACATATGGAAAGGAAGCTTTCTTT
>TRBJ1-1|.|.|TRBV27
CASSPLSARIPEAFF
TGTGCCAGCAGTCCCCTATCAGCTCGGATTCCTGAAGCTTTCTTT
>TRBJ1-2|few|.|TRBV10-3
CAISELQLYTF
TGTGCCATCAGTGAGCTCCAGCTTTACACCTTC
>TRBJ1-3|few|.|TRBV5-1
CASSFDLLGGNTIYF
TGCGCCAGCAGCTTCGATCTACTTGGGGGAAACACCATATATTTT
>TRBJ1-1|few|.|TRBV9
CASSDQAGEGNTEAFF
TGTGCCAGCAGCGATCAGGCAGGGGAGGGGAACACTGAAGCTTTCTTT
>TRBJ1-4|once|.|TRBV2
CASSVFTTNEKLFF
TGTGCCAGCAGTGTCTTTACAACTAATGAAAAACTGTTTTTT
>TRBJ1-2|few|.|TRBV2
CASSQDINYGYTF
TGTGCCAGCAGTCAGGACATAAACTATGGCTACACCTTC
>TRBJ2-3|few|.|TRBV5-1
CASSYIPDRTYTQYF
TGCGCCAGCAGCTACATCCCCGACAGGACCTATACGCAGTATTTT
>TRBJ1-4|.|.|TRBV19
CASSAHRDGNEKLFF
TGTGCCAGTAGTGCCCACCGGGACGGTAATGAAAAACTGTTTTTT
>TRBJ2-6|few|.|TRBV4-2
CASSQDPQVPGANVLTF
TGTGCCAGCAGCCAAGACCCGCAAGTCCCTGGGGCCAACGTCCTGACTTTC
>TRBJ1-1|.|TRBD1|TRBV20-1
CSASRSGGYTEAFF
TGCAGTGCTAGTCGGTCAGGGGGGTACACTGAAGCTTTCTTT
>TRBJ1-2|many|TRBD1|TRBV12-3/TRBV12-4
CASSRTGGANYGYTF
TGTGCCAGCAGTCGGACAGGGGGCGCCAACTATGGCTACACCTTC
>TRBJ2-4|few|.|TRBV12-3/TRBV12-4
CASSSPPLLNIQYF
TGTGCCAGCAGTTCCCCCCCCCTCCTGAACATTCAGTACTTC
>TRBJ2-7|few|TRBD1|TRBV20-1
CSATTGGRSYEQYF
TGCAGTGCAACAACAGGGGGCCGTTCCTACGAGCAGTACTTC
>TRBJ1-1|few|.|TRBV6-2/TRBV6-3
CASRAHRGGNTEAFF
TGTGCCAGCAGAGCACACCGGGGGGGAAACACTGAAGCTTTCTTT